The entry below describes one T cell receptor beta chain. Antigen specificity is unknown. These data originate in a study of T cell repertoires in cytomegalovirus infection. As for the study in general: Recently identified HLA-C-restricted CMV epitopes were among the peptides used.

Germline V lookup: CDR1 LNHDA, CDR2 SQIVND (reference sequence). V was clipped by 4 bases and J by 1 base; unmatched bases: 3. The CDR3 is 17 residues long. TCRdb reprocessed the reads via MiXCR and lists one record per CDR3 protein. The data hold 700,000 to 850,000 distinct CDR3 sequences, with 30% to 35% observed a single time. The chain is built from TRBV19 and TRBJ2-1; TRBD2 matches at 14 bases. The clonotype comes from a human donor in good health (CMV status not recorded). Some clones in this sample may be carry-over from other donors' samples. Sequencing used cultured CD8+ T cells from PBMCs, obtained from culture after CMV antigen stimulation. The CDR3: CASSKTSGGASYNEQFF. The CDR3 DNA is TGTGCCAGTAGTAAGACTAGCGGGGGGGCGTCCTACAATGAGCAGTTCTTC. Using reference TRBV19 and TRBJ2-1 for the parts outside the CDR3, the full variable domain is DGGITQSPKYLFRKEGQNVTLSCEQNLNHDAMYWYRQDPGQGLRLIYYSQIVNDFQKGDIAEGYSVSREKKESFPLTVTSAQKNPTAFYLCASSKTSGGASYNEQFFGPGTRLTVL.